The 8 T cell receptor beta chains below come from one sample, sequenced in a study of shared clonotypes between healthy human individuals. Profiling relied on immunoSEQ multiplex PCR, and the TCRdb table lists in-frame clones only, not all of them. The sample carries about 110,000 clones, roughly 70% recorded once. Sequencing was carried out using memory CD8+ T cells sorted from blood. Subset denoted: CD45RO+ cells pooled with CCR7-negative TemRA cells. The source of these receptors is a woman in her thirties in good health.

The chain couples TRBV5-1 to TRBJ2-5, with 8 bases that match TRBD1. With 1 base clipped from V and 5 bases from J, the junction kept 16 bases outside the gene matches. The CDR3 length is 18 residues. Germline lookup yields CDR1 SGHRS and CDR2 YFSETQ. The CDR3 loop reads CASSLIPGGPRQMETQYF. CDR3 DNA sequence: TGCGCCAGCAGCTTGATCCCAGGGGGCCCTAGACAAATGGAGACCCAGTACTTC. The whole variable domain, remainder taken from reference TRBV5-1 and TRBJ2-5, is KAGVTQTPRYLIKTRGQQVTLSCSPISGHRSVSWYQQTPGQGLQFLFEYFSETQRNKGNFPGRFSGRQFSNSRSEMNVSTLELGDSALYLCASSLIPGGPRQMETQYFGPGTRLLVL.

The rearrangement links TRBV5-1 to TRBJ2-5; D possibly matches TRBD1 or TRBD2 (6 bases each). Near its end, the DNA agrees better with TRBJ2-7, so the J call may be wrong. The germline V gene has CDR1 SGHRS and CDR2 YFSETQ. The CDR3 has 13 residues. CDR3 DNA sequence: TGCGCCAGCAGCTTGGGTTCGGGGGCCGAGCAGTACTTC. Amino acids: CASSLGSGAEQYF.

CDR3 sequence: CAISESGGRLTYEQYF. The CDR3 DNA follows: TGTGCCATCAGTGAGTCAGGAGGGAGGCTTACCTACGAGCAGTACTTC. The chain links TRBV10-3 to TRBJ2-7, with D maybe TRBD2 (6 bases). V lost 0 bases and J 2 bases, leaving 14 bases between the germline ends. The V gene's germline CDR1 is ENHRY and CDR2 SYGVKD. The length of the CDR3 is 16 residues.

The gene calls are TRBV5-1 and TRBJ1-1, with D possibly TRBD1 on 6 matching bases. Trimming pared 3 bases from V and 4 bases from J, leaving 13 bases between. CDR3 length: 14 residues. Germline V CDR1 and CDR2: SGHRS, YFSETQ. The CDR3 spells CASSSQEGGTEAFF. CDR3 nucleotides: TGCGCCAGCAGCTCTCAAGAGGGGGGCACTGAAGCTTTCTTT.

This clone was detected only a few times. The chain has TRBV4-3 and TRBJ2-7; tentative D call: TRBD2 (7 bases). Trimming shortened V by 1 base and J by 2 bases, and 15 bases separated the two germline ends. This CDR3 spans 16 amino acids. Germline CDR1 and CDR2: LGHNA and YSLEER. CDR3 amino acids: CASSQASGTPPYEQYF. The CDR3 DNA reads TGCGCCAGCAGCCAAGCCAGCGGGACACCACCCTACGAGCAGTACTTC.

This clone was recorded many times. The chain joins TRBV28 to TRBJ2-7; D is undetermined. V lost 7 bases and J lost 4, with 17 bases in between. The length of the CDR3 is 14 residues. CDR1 is MDHEN and CDR2 is SYDVKM in the germline V gene. The CDR3: CASTKGGDMYEQYF. CDR3 nucleotide sequence: TGTGCCAGCACCAAGGGCGGAGATATGTACGAGCAGTACTTC.

This clone occurred a few times. The rearrangement uses TRBV27 and TRBJ2-2; 13 bases match TRBD2. The CDR3 sequence is 15 residues long. With 8 bases clipped from V and 6 bases from J, the junction kept 6 bases outside the gene matches. Germline values: CDR1 MNHEY, CDR2 SMNVEV (reference sequence). The CDR3 nucleotides are TGTGCCAGCCGGCCGGGACTAGCGGGATCCGGGGAGCTGTTTTTT. Translation gives CASRPGLAGSGELFF.

The chain couples TRBV10-3 to TRBJ2-3, with D tentatively TRBD2 (7 bases). Trimming removed 4 bases from V and 6 bases from J, with 23 bases in between. The CDR3 has 17 residues. CDR1 is ENHRY and CDR2 is SYGVKD in the germline V gene. The CDR3 spells CAISARLLREQGDTQYF. The DNA for the CDR3 is TGTGCCATCAGTGCTCGGTTGTTGCGGGAGCAGGGGGATACGCAGTATTTT.